The T cell receptor (beta chain) described here comes from a study of neurological immune-mediated disorders. This clonotype has ten or more counts. The CDR3 contains 17 residues. The germline CDR1 and CDR2 sequences are KGHSH and LQKENI. The junction had 15 bases not matched to a gene; V was cut back by 4 bases and J by 4 bases. 5'RACE employing 10-nucleotide random UMIs yielded the cDNA. Over 160 million TCR-beta sequences from 15-18 subjects were obtained in each sequencing run. TCRdb re-derived calls from the 5' RACE reads in MiXCR, one entry per CDR3 protein. The sample yields about 40,000 distinct CDR3 sequences, roughly 14% seen once.

The specimen was CD4+ T cells from blood. This TCR derives from a woman aged 55 to 70 with HTLV-1-associated myelopathy (HAM/TSP). The rearrangement joins TRBV18 to TRBJ2-5; the match to TRBD2 covers 7 bases. DNA of the CDR3: TGTGCCAGCTCACAACCGGGACTACCCGGGCTCCCAGAGACCCAGTACTTC. This sequence encodes CASSQPGLPGLPETQYF.